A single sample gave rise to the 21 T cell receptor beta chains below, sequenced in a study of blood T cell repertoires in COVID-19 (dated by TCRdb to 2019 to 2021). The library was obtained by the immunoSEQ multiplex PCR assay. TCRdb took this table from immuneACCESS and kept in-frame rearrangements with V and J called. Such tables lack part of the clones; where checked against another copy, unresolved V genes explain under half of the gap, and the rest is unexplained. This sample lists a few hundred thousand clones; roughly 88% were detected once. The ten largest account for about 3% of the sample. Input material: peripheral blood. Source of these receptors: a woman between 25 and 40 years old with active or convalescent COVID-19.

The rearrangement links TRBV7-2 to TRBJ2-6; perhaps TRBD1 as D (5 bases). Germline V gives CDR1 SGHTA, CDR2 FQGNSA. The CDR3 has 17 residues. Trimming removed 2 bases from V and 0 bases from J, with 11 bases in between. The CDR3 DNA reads TGTGCCAGCAGCTTATATCAGGGAAACTCTGGGGCCAACGTCCTGACTTTC. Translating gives CASSLYQGNSGANVLTF.

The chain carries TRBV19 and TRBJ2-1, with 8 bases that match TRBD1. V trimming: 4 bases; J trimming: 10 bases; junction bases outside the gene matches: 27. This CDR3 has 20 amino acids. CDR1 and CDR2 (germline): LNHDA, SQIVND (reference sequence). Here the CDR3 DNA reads TGTGCCAGTAGTAAGAGTGGGAGCGGGCTTACTGGGGGACAGGTTCGAGAGCAGTTCTTC. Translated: CASSKSGSGLTGGQVREQFF. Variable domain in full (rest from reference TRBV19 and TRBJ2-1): DGGITQSPKYLFRKEGQNVTLSCEQNLNHDAMYWYRQDPGQGLRLIYYSQIVNDFQKGDIAEGYSVSREKKESFPLTVTSAQKNPTAFYLCASSKSGSGLTGGQVREQFFGPGTRLTVL.

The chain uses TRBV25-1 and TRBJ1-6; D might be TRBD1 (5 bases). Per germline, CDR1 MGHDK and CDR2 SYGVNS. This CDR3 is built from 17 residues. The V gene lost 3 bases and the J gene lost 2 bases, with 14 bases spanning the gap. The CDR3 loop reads CASSEGPAHTYNSPLHF. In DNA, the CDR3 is TGTGCCAGCAGTGAGGGGCCAGCCCATACCTATAATTCACCCCTCCACTTT.

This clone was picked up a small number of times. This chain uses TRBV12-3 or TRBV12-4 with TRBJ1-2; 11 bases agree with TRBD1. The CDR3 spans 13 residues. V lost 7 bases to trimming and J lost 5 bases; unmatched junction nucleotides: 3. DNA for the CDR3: TGTGCCAGCACCAGGGACAGGGGGTATGGCTACACCTTC. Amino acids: CASTRDRGYGYTF.

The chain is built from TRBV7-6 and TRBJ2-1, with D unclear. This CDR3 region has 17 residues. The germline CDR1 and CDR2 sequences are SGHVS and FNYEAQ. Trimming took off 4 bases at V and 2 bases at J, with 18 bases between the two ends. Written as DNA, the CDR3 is TGTGCCAGCAGCTCGCCCTTGCGGTCTCAAGCCTACAATGAGCAGTTCTTC. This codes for CASSSPLRSQAYNEQFF.

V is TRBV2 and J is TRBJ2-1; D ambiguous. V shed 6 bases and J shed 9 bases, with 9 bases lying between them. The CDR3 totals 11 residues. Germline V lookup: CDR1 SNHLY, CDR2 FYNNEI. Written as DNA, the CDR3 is TGTGCCAGCAGATTAAACGGTGAGCAGTTCTTC. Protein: CASRLNGEQFF.

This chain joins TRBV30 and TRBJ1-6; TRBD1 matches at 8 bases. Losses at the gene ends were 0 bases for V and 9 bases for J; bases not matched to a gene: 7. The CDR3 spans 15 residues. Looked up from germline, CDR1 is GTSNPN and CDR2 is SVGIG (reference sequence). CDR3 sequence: CAWSVGTGMSSPLHF. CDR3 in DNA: TGTGCCTGGAGTGTGGGGACAGGAATGAGTTCACCCCTCCACTTT.

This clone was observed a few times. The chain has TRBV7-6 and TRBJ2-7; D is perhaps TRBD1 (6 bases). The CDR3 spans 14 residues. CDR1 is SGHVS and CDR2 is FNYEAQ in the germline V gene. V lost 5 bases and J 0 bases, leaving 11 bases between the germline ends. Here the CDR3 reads CASSPRTASYEQYF. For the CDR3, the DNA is TGTGCCAGCAGCCCAAGGACAGCCTCCTACGAGCAGTACTTC.

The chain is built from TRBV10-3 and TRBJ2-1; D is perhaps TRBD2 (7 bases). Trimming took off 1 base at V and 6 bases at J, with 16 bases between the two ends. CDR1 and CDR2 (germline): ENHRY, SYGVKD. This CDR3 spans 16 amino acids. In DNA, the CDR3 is TGTGCCATCAGTGAGTGGGGGCGGGGGACGGCCAATGAGCAGTTCTTC. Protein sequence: CAISEWGRGTANEQFF.

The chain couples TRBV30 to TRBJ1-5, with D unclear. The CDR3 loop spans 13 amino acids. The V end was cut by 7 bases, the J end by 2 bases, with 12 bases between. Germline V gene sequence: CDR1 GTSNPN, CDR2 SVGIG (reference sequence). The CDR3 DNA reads TGTGCCTCAAAGGCTCAGGGCAATCAGCCCCAGCATTTT. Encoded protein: CASKAQGNQPQHF.

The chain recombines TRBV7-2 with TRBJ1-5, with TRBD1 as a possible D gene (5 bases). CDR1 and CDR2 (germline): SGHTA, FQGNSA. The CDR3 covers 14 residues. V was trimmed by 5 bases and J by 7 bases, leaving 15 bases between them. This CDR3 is CASSSSAGGQPQHF. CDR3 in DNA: TGTGCCAGCAGCAGCAGTGCTGGGGGGCAGCCCCAGCATTTT.

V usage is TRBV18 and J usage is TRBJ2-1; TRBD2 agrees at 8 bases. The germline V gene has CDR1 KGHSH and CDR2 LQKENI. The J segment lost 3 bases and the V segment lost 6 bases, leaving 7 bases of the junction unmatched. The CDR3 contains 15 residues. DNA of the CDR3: TGTGCCAGCTCCCTCCCGGGGGGGGGCTACAATGAGCAGTTCTTC. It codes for CASSLPGGGYNEQFF.

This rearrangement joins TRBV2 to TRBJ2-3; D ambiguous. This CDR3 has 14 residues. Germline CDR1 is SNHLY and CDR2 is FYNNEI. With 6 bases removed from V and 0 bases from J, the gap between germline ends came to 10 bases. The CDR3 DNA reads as TGTGCCAGCAGGCTCGCGGCAAGCACAGATACGCAGTATTTT. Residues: CASRLAASTDTQYF. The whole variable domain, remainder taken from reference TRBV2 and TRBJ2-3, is EPEVTQTPSHQVTQMGQEVILRCVPISNHLYFYWYRQILGQKVEFLVSFYNNEISEKSEIFDDQFSVERPDGSNFTLKIRSTKLEDSAMYFCASRLAASTDTQYFGPGTRLTVL.

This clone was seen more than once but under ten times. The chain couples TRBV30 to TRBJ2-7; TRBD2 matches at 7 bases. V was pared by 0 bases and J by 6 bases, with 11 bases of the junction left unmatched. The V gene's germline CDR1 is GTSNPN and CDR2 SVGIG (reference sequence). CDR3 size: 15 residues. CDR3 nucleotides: TGTGCCTGGAGTGTACGGGGAGGGTTATTTAGCGAGCAGTACTTC. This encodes CAWSVRGGLFSEQYF.

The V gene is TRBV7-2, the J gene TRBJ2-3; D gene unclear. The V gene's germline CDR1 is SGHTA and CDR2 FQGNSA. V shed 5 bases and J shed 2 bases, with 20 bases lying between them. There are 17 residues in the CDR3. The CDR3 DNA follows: TGTGCCAGCAGCGATCCAACACGCAGCAGGAACACAGATACGCAGTATTTT. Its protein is CASSDPTRSRNTDTQYF.

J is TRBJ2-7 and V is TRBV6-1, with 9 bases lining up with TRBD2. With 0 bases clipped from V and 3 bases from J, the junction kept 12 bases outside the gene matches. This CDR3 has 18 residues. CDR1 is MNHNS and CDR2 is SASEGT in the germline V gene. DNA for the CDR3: TGTGCCAGCAGTGAAGCGCATTCGGGTGGTAGCGGGGGCTACGAGCAGTACTTC. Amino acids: CASSEAHSGGSGGYEQYF.

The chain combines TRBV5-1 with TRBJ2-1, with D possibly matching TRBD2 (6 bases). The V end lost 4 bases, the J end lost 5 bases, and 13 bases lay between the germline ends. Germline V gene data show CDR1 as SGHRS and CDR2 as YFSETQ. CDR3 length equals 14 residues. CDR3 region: CASSPRPGDNEQFF. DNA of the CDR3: TGCGCCAGCAGCCCCCGACCGGGGGACAATGAGCAGTTCTTC.

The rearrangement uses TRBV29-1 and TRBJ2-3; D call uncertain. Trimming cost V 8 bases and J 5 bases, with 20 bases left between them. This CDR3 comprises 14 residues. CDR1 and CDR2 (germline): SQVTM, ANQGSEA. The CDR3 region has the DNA TGCAGCATTTCGGTGCCCCCTCCCCAAGATACGCAGTATTTT. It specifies CSISVPPPQDTQYF.

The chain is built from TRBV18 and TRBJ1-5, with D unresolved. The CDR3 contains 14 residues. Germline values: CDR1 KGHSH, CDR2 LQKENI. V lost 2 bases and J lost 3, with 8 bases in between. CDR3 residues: CASSPGQYNQPQHF. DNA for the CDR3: TGTGCCAGCTCACCAGGGCAGTACAATCAGCCCCAGCATTTT.

CDR3 region: CASSPAAGGETQYF. For the CDR3, the DNA is TGTGCCAGCAGCCCCGCCGCGGGGGGGGAGACCCAGTACTTC. This chain joins TRBV9 and TRBJ2-5; 9 bases align to TRBD2. Trimming took 4 bases from V and 5 from J; bases not matched to a gene: 6. Germline V lookup: CDR1 SGDLS, CDR2 YYNGEE. CDR3 length: 14 residues.

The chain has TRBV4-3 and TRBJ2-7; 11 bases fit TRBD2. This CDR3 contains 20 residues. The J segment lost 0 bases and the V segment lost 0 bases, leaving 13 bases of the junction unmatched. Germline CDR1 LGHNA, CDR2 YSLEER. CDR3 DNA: TGCGCCAGCAGCCAAGAGTACGCGGGGCTAGCGGGGGGTAGCTCCTACGAGCAGTACTTC. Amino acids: CASSQEYAGLAGGSSYEQYF.